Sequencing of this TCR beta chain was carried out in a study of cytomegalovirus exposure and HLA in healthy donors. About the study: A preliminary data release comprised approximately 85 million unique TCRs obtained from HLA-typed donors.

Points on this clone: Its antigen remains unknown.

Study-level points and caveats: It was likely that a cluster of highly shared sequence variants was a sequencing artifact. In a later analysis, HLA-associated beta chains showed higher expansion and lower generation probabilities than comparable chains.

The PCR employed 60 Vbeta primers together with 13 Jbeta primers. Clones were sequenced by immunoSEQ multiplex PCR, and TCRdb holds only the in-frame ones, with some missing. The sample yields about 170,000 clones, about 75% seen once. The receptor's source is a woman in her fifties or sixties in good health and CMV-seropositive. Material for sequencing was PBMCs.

CDR3 in amino acids: CASQRTGTGSYEQYF. As DNA, the CDR3 is TGTGCCAGCCAAAGAACCGGGACAGGATCCTACGAGCAGTACTTC. The chain links TRBV7-9 to TRBJ2-7; 8 positions match TRBD1. After removal of 8 bases from V and 1 base from J, the junction contained 10 bases not matched to a gene. The CDR3 contains 15 residues. Germline loops: CDR1 SEHNR, CDR2 FQNEAQ (reference sequence).